The rows below give T cell receptor beta chains drawn from one sample of a study of blood T cells in healthy people across ages. One entry per CDR3 protein results from TCRdb running MiXCR on the 5' RACE reads. The sample has more than 500,000 distinct CDR3 sequences, approximately 27% seen once; the top ten hold around a sixth. Sample: blood. These receptors all stem from a woman between 70 and 85 years old in good health. The CDR3 runs from the conserved cysteine through the conserved F or W. A D gene is named only where the DNA matches it firmly. Some rows have no size entry. The others give once, few or many, or a class for an expanded clone.

size: few
D: TRBD1
V: TRBV6-2/TRBV6-3
J: TRBJ1-2
DNA: TGTGCCAGCAGTTGGGACAGACTCAGCTCTAACTATGGCTACACCTTC
CDR3: CASSWDRLSSNYGYTF

size: few
D: -
V: TRBV12-3/TRBV12-4
J: TRBJ2-5
DNA: TGTGCCAGCAGTTTTCCCCTTCGGCGTGAGACCCAGTACTTC
CDR3: CASSFPLRRETQYF

size: -
D: -
V: TRBV20-1
J: TRBJ2-6
DNA: TGCAGTGCTAGTGCAGGGGCTGGGGCCAACGTCCTGACTTTC
CDR3: CSASAGAGANVLTF

size: once
D: -
V: TRBV24-1
J: TRBJ2-6
DNA: TGTGCCACCAGTCCCGGGACGGGATACTCTGGGGCCAACGTCCTGACTTTC
CDR3: CATSPGTGYSGANVLTF

size: many
D: -
V: TRBV7-2
J: TRBJ2-6
DNA: TGTGCCAGCAGCCTAGTAGGCTCTGGGGCCAACGTCCTGACTTTC
CDR3: CASSLVGSGANVLTF

size: few
D: -
V: TRBV20-1
J: TRBJ2-3
DNA: TGCAGTGCTAGAGATTGGGCGGGGACCACAGATACGCAGTATTTT
CDR3: CSARDWAGTTDTQYF

size: -
D: -
V: TRBV5-1
J: TRBJ2-3
DNA: TGCGCCAGCAGCCCAAGAAGAGGGCCCACAGATACGCAGTATTTT
CDR3: CASSPRRGPTDTQYF

size: -
D: -
V: TRBV20-1
J: TRBJ1-4
DNA: TGCAGTGCTAGAGATGTCCGCAGGGATGAAAAACTGTTTTTT
CDR3: CSARDVRRDEKLFF

size: few
D: -
V: TRBV7-2
J: TRBJ2-1
DNA: TGTGCCAGCAGCTTAGTCTCGGGGGATGAGCAGTTCTTC
CDR3: CASSLVSGDEQFF

size: -
D: TRBD2
V: TRBV20-1
J: TRBJ2-7
DNA: TGCAGTGCTAGAGATCCAGCGGGGGCCTCCTACGAGCAGTACTTC
CDR3: CSARDPAGASYEQYF

size: few
D: TRBD1
V: TRBV29-1
J: TRBJ2-1
DNA: TGCAGCGTTGAAGAGCTCCTCACAGGGGTTAGTAACAATGAGCAGTTCTTC
CDR3: CSVEELLTGVSNNEQFF

size: -
D: -
V: TRBV4-3
J: TRBJ1-1
DNA: TGCGCCAGCAGCCAAGATCGTGTGGGGGCAACCACTGAAGCTTTCTTT
CDR3: CASSQDRVGATTEAFF

size: -
D: -
V: TRBV4-2
J: TRBJ2-5
DNA: TGTGCCAGCAGCCCTAGGCCCCCGACAGGACGACAAGAGACCCAGTACTTC
CDR3: CASSPRPPTGRQETQYF

size: -
D: -
V: TRBV29-1
J: TRBJ2-1
DNA: TGCAGCGTTCCTAGCTGGGCGGAGCAGTTCTTC
CDR3: CSVPSWAEQFF

size: few
D: -
V: TRBV12-3/TRBV12-4
J: TRBJ2-7
DNA: TGTGCCAGCAGTTTGGGACCCCAGGGCGTTATGTTCTTC
CDR3: CASSLGPQGVMFF

size: -
D: -
V: TRBV7-3
J: TRBJ1-1
DNA: TGTGCCAGCAGCTCGCGGACAGCCCCTAGGGCTTTCTTT
CDR3: CASSSRTAPRAFF

size: -
D: TRBD1
V: TRBV5-1
J: TRBJ2-5
DNA: TGCGCCAGCAGCTTCGCACAGGGGGCCCAAGAGACCCAGTACTTC
CDR3: CASSFAQGAQETQYF

size: -
D: -
V: TRBV15
J: TRBJ1-1
DNA: TGTGCCACCAGCAGAGATCGTGGGCTTGAGGGAGCTTTCTTT
CDR3: CATSRDRGLEGAFF

size: -
D: -
V: TRBV10-3
J: TRBJ2-1
DNA: TGTGCCATCAGGGGGGGTGGGTACAATGAGCAGTTCTTC
CDR3: CAIRGGGYNEQFF

size: -
D: -
V: TRBV6-1
J: TRBJ1-1
DNA: TGTGCCAGCAGTGAGACGAACAAATCCCCCGAGGCTTTCTTT
CDR3: CASSETNKSPEAFF

size: -
D: -
V: TRBV18
J: TRBJ1-1
DNA: TGTGCCAGCTCACCGCCAGTGAACACTGAAGCTTTCTTT
CDR3: CASSPPVNTEAFF

size: -
D: TRBD1
V: TRBV9
J: TRBJ1-2
DNA: TGTGCCAGCAGCGCCCAGGGGGCGCGAGGCTACACCTTC
CDR3: CASSAQGARGYTF

size: -
D: TRBD2
V: TRBV11-2
J: TRBJ2-2
DNA: TGTGCCAGCAGCTTAGTGCTAGCGGGGGCTCCGAACACCGGGGAGCTGTTTTTT
CDR3: CASSLVLAGAPNTGELFF

size: -
D: -
V: TRBV7-2
J: TRBJ2-3
DNA: TGTGCCAGCAGCTTAGCCTTGGGTGGAGATACTCAGTATTTT
CDR3: CASSLALGGDTQYF

size: few
D: -
V: TRBV5-8
J: TRBJ2-3
DNA: TGTGCCAGCAGCTTGGGGTTATACAGCAGAACGCAGTATTTT
CDR3: CASSLGLYSRTQYF

size: -
D: TRBD2
V: TRBV3-1
J: TRBJ2-4
DNA: TGTGTCAGCAGTCGACTAGCGGGGGACAAAAACATTCAGTACTTC
CDR3: CVSSRLAGDKNIQYF

size: -
D: TRBD1
V: TRBV24-1
J: TRBJ1-2
DNA: TGTGCCACCAGTGATTTTGGGACAGGGGTCGATGGCTACACCTTC
CDR3: CATSDFGTGVDGYTF

size: few
D: -
V: TRBV2
J: TRBJ2-3
DNA: TGTGCCAGCAGGGAGGACATGGGCACAGATACGCAGTATTTT
CDR3: CASREDMGTDTQYF

size: few
D: -
V: TRBV7-9
J: TRBJ1-5
DNA: TGTGCCAGCAGCCGAGACACCAAGCCCCAGCATTTT
CDR3: CASSRDTKPQHF

size: few
D: TRBD1
V: TRBV5-1
J: TRBJ1-1
DNA: TGCGCCAGCAGCCGAAACTCCGGGACAGAAGAAGCTTTCTTT
CDR3: CASSRNSGTEEAFF

size: -
D: TRBD2
V: TRBV9
J: TRBJ2-3
DNA: TGTGCCAGCAGCGTAGGTAGCGGGGTCACAGATACGCAGTATTTT
CDR3: CASSVGSGVTDTQYF

size: -
D: -
V: TRBV9
J: TRBJ2-1
DNA: TGTACCAGCAGCCCGACGAGCGCCTCCTACAATGAGCAGTTCTTC
CDR3: CTSSPTSASYNEQFF

size: -
D: TRBD1
V: TRBV7-2
J: TRBJ2-1
DNA: TGTGCCAGCAGTAGGGACAGGGGCCGTTTGAGCTCCTACAATGAGCAGTTCTTC
CDR3: CASSRDRGRLSSYNEQFF

size: few
D: -
V: TRBV29-1
J: TRBJ1-4
DNA: TGCAGCGTTGGGGCGCGGGGTAATGAAAAACTGTTTTTT
CDR3: CSVGARGNEKLFF

size: few
D: -
V: TRBV29-1
J: TRBJ1-3
DNA: TGCAGCGTTCTCAGGGGAGATGGAAACACCATATATTTT
CDR3: CSVLRGDGNTIYF

size: few
D: TRBD1
V: TRBV3-1
J: TRBJ1-2
DNA: TGTGTCAGCAGCCCGGACAGGGCAATCTATGGCTACACCTTC
CDR3: CVSSPDRAIYGYTF

size: -
D: -
V: TRBV4-3
J: TRBJ1-2
DNA: TGCGCCAGCAGTCCCGACAGGATCCTCTATGGCTACACCTTC
CDR3: CASSPDRILYGYTF

size: -
D: -
V: TRBV5-4
J: TRBJ2-1
DNA: TGTGCCAGCACTCCGCAGGGCTCCTACAATGAGCAGTTCTTC
CDR3: CASTPQGSYNEQFF

size: few
D: -
V: TRBV20-1
J: TRBJ2-6
DNA: TGCAGTGCTAGATCCTACAGGTCCTCTGGGGCCAACGTCCTGACTTTC
CDR3: CSARSYRSSGANVLTF

size: -
D: TRBD1
V: TRBV6-1
J: TRBJ2-2
DNA: TGTGCCAGCAGTGAACGACAGGGTGGGAGCACCGGGGAGCTGTTTTTT
CDR3: CASSERQGGSTGELFF

size: -
D: TRBD1
V: TRBV12-3/TRBV12-4
J: TRBJ2-7
DNA: TGTGCCAGCAGCGATCCAGGGACAGCGACCTACGAGCAGTACTTC
CDR3: CASSDPGTATYEQYF

size: few
D: TRBD1
V: TRBV15
J: TRBJ2-7
DNA: TGTGCCACCAGCAGTGAGACAGGGTTGGCCGAGCAGTACTTC
CDR3: CATSSETGLAEQYF

size: -
D: -
V: TRBV18
J: TRBJ1-2
DNA: TGTGCCAGCTCGCGCACAGAAGAATATGGTTACACCTTC
CDR3: CASSRTEEYGYTF

size: -
D: -
V: TRBV7-2
J: TRBJ2-5
DNA: TGTGCCAGCAGCTTTACGGGGAAAGGGACCCAGTACTTC
CDR3: CASSFTGKGTQYF

size: -
D: TRBD1
V: TRBV29-1
J: TRBJ1-2
DNA: TGCAGCGTTGATGGGACAGCTAACTATGGCTACACCTTC
CDR3: CSVDGTANYGYTF

size: many
D: TRBD2
V: TRBV5-1
J: TRBJ2-1
DNA: TGCGCCAGCAGCCCCCCGGGACTAGCGGGGTTTAACAATGAGCAGTTCTTC
CDR3: CASSPPGLAGFNNEQFF

size: few
D: -
V: TRBV2
J: TRBJ1-2
DNA: TGTGCCAGCAGTGTAGCTGGCTACACCTTC
CDR3: CASSVAGYTF

size: -
D: -
V: TRBV5-1
J: TRBJ1-3
DNA: TGCGCCAGCAGCTTAGTCCCTGGAAACACCATATATTTT
CDR3: CASSLVPGNTIYF

size: -
D: TRBD2
V: TRBV10-3
J: TRBJ2-1
DNA: TGTGCCATCAGTGAATCTAGCGGCTCCTACAATGAGCAGTTCTTC
CDR3: CAISESSGSYNEQFF

size: few
D: TRBD2
V: TRBV29-1
J: TRBJ2-7
DNA: TGCAGCGGACTTAGCGGGGGCCACGAGCAGTACTTC
CDR3: CSGLSGGHEQYF

size: few
D: -
V: TRBV5-1
J: TRBJ2-3
DNA: TGCGCCAGCAGCTCAAGGCAGGGGCCAGATACGCAATATTTT
CDR3: CASSSRQGPDTQYF

size: few
D: -
V: TRBV2
J: TRBJ1-5
DNA: TGTGCCAGCAACCTCCTAGGGGGAAGCCAGCCCCAGCATTTT
CDR3: CASNLLGGSQPQHF

size: -
D: -
V: TRBV7-6
J: TRBJ2-5
DNA: TGTGCCAGCAGCCCGTGGACAGTAATCCAAGAGACCCAGTACTTC
CDR3: CASSPWTVIQETQYF

size: -
D: -
V: TRBV29-1
J: TRBJ2-5
DNA: TGCAGCGTTCCCTGGGATCAGAGGGAGACCCAGTACTTC
CDR3: CSVPWDQRETQYF

size: few
D: -
V: TRBV20-1
J: TRBJ1-1
DNA: TGCAGTGCTAGTAGGGGCCAGATGAACACTGAAGCTTTCTTT
CDR3: CSASRGQMNTEAFF